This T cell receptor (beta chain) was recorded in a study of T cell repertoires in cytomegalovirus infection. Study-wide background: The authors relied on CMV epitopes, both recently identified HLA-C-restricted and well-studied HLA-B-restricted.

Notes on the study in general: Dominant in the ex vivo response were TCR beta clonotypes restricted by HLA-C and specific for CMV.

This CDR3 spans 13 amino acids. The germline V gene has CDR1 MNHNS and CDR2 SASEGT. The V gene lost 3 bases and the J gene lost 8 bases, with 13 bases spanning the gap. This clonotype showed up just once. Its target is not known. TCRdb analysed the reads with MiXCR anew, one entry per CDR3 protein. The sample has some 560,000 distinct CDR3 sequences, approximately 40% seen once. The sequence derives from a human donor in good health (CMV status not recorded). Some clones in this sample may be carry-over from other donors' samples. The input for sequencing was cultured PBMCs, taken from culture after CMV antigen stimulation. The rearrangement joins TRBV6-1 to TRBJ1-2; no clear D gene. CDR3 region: CASSENPLYGYTF. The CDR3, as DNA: TGTGCCAGCAGTGAGAACCCACTTTACGGCTACACCTTC.